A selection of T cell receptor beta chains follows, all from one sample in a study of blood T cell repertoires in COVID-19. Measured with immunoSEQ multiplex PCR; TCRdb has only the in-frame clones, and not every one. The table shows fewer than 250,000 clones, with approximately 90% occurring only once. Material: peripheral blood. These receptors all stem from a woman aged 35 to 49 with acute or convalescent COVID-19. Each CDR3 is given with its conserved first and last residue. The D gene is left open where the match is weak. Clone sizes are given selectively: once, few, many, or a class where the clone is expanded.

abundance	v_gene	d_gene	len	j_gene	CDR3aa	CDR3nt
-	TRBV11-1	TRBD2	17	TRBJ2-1	CASSLADSGGAYNEQFF	TGTGCCAGCAGCTTAGCGGATAGCGGGGGGGCCTACAATGAGCAGTTCTTC
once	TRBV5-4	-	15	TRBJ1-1	CASTLGVGGNTEAFF	TGTGCCAGCACCCTAGGGGTGGGGGGAAACACTGAAGCTTTCTTT
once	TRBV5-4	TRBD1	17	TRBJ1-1	CASSPPGQGTSYTEAFF	TGTGCCAGCAGCCCACCGGGACAGGGGACATCCTACACTGAAGCTTTCTTT
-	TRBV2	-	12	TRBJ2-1	CASSDRPNEQFF	TGTGCCAGCAGTGATCGTCCCAATGAGCAGTTCTTC
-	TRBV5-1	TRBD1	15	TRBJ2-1	CASSVDRDAYNEQFF	TGCGCCAGCAGCGTGGACAGGGACGCCTACAATGAGCAGTTCTTC
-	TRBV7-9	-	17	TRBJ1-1	CASSLAQDTPGVTEAFF	TGTGCCAGCAGCTTAGCCCAAGACACGCCCGGGGTCACTGAAGCTTTCTTT
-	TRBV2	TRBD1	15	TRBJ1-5	CASTLPDRANQPQHF	TGTGCCAGCACCTTACCGGACAGGGCGAATCAGCCCCAGCATTTT
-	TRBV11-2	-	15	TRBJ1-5	CASSLGQVSNQPQHF	TGTGCCAGCAGCTTAGGACAGGTCAGCAATCAGCCCCAGCATTTT
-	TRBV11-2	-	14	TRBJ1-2	CASSLDLHSYGYTF	TGTGCCAGCAGCTTAGATCTCCACTCCTATGGCTACACCTTC
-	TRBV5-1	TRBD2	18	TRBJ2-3	CASSLAHVGGADLDTQYF	TGCGCCAGCAGCTTGGCCCATGTCGGGGGGGCCGATTTGGATACGCAGTATTTT
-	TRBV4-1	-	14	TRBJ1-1	CASSPTGLSGDAFF	TGCGCCAGCAGCCCCACGGGATTGAGTGGCGACGCTTTCTTT
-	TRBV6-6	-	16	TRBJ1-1	CASRNENVGVGTEAFF	TGTGCCAGCAGAAATGAAAACGTAGGGGTGGGCACTGAAGCTTTCTTT
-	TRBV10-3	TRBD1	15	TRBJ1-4	CAISDQGQGSRKLFF	TGTGCCATCAGTGATCAGGGACAGGGGTCCCGAAAGCTGTTTTTT
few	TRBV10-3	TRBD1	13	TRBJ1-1	CAISPTGSTEAFF	TGTGCCATCAGTCCGACAGGGAGCACTGAAGCTTTCTTT
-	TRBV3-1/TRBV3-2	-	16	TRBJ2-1	CASSQDRGKTYNEQFF	TGTGCCAGCAGCCAAGATAGGGGGAAAACCTACAATGAGCAGTTCTTC
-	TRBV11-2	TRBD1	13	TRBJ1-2	CASSPGTGHGYTF	TGTGCCAGCAGCCCCGGGACAGGGCATGGCTACACCTTC
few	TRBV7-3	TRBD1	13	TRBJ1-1	CASSPNRGREAFF	TGTGCCAGCAGCCCGAACAGGGGGCGGGAAGCTTTCTTT
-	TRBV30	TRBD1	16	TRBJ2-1	CAWSVGRTGPYNEQFF	TGTGCCTGGAGTGTTGGGCGGACAGGGCCTTACAATGAGCAGTTCTTC
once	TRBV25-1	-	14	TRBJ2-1	CASSEFPGVPEQFF	TGTGCCAGCAGTGAATTTCCGGGGGTGCCTGAGCAGTTCTTC
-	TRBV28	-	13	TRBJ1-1	CASSLNQNTEAFF	TGTGCCAGCAGTTTAAATCAGAACACTGAAGCTTTCTTT
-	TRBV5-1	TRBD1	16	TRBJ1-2	CASSPGGGQGYSGYTF	TGCGCCAGCAGCCCAGGGGGGGGACAGGGATACTCTGGCTACACCTTC
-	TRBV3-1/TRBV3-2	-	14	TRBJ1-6	CASSLLQYNSPLHF	TGTGCCAGCAGCCTGTTACAGTATAATTCACCCCTCCACTTT
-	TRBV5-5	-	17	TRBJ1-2	CASSLASSGASNYGYTF	TGTGCCAGCAGCTTGGCCAGTAGCGGGGCCTCTAACTATGGCTACACCTTC
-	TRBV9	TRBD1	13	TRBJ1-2	CASSADRGQGYTF	TGTGCCAGCAGCGCAGACAGGGGGCAAGGCTACACCTTC
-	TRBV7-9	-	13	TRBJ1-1	CASSLKPLGVAFF	TGTGCCAGCAGCTTAAAACCCTTAGGGGTCGCTTTCTTT
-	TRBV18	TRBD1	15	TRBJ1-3	CASSPDRATGNTIYF	TGTGCCAGCTCACCGGACAGGGCGACTGGAAACACCATATATTTT
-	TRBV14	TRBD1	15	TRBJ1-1	CASSLLQGGNTEAFF	TGTGCCAGCAGCCTTTTGCAGGGGGGTAACACTGAAGCTTTCTTT
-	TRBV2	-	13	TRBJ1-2	CASSLGLIYGYTF	TGTGCCAGCAGTCTCGGACTGATCTATGGCTACACCTTC
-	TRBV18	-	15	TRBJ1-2	CASSPPGQGTSGYTF	TGTGCCAGCTCACCTCCCGGTCAGGGGACATCTGGCTACACCTTC
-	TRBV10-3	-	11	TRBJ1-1	CATGENTEAFF	TGTGCCACCGGGGAGAACACTGAAGCTTTCTTT
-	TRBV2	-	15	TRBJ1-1	CASSPRQGMNTEAFF	TGTGCCAGCAGTCCAAGGCAGGGGATGAACACTGAAGCTTTCTTT
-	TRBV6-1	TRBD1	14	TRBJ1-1	CASSEQGANTEAFF	TGTGCCAGCAGTGAACAGGGGGCGAACACTGAAGCTTTCTTT
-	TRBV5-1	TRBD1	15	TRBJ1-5	CASSLQGESNQPQHF	TGCGCCAGCAGCTTGCAGGGGGAGAGCAATCAGCCCCAGCATTTT
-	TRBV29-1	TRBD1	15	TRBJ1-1	CSVDFGQGEYTEAFF	TGCAGCGTTGATTTCGGACAGGGGGAATACACTGAAGCTTTCTTT
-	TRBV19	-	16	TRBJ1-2	CASSILTGSLSYGYTF	TGTGCCAGTAGTATCCTGACAGGCTCCCTGTCCTATGGCTACACCTTC
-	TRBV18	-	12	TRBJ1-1	CASSPEGTEAFF	TGTGCCAGCTCACCAGAGGGCACTGAAGCTTTCTTT
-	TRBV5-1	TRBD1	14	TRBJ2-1	CASSLGQGANEQFF	TGCGCCAGCAGCTTGGGACAGGGGGCGAATGAGCAGTTCTTC
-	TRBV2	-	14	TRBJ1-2	CASSEQQANYGYTF	TGTGCCAGCAGTGAACAACAAGCTAACTATGGCTACACCTTC
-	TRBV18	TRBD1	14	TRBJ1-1	CASTRTGGYTEAFF	TGTGCCAGTACTCGAACAGGGGGATACACTGAAGCTTTCTTT
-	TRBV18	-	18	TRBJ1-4	CASSPRSIGSTEVGKLFF	TGTGCCAGCTCACCAAGGAGTATCGGGTCAACGGAAGTTGGAAAACTGTTTTTT
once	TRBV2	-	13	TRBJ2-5	CASCRGGRMPQYF	TGTGCCAGCTGTCGCGGGGGCAGAATGCCCCAGTACTTC
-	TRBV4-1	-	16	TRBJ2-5	CASSQDLGGAGLAQYF	TGCGCCAGCAGCCAAGATCTTGGGGGGGCCGGTTTGGCCCAGTACTTC
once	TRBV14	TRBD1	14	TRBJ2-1	CASSHPGQGVEQFF	TGTGCCAGCAGCCACCCGGGACAGGGCGTTGAGCAGTTCTTC
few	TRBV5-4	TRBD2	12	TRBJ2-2	CASNGGTGELFF	TGTGCCAGCAACGGGGGGACCGGGGAGCTGTTTTTT
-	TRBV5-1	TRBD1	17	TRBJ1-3	CASSLQGVGTSGNTIYF	TGCGCCAGCAGCCTGCAGGGGGTCGGAACGAGTGGAAACACCATATATTTT